The present T cell receptor beta chain was sequenced within a study of T cell responses to AZD1222 COVID-19 vaccine. The study, taken as a whole, reports: Compared with day 0, the breadth and depth of the Spike-specific TCR repertoire rose significantly after two doses of AZD1222. No repertoire was sampled before or during the peak T cell response, only after it.

Repertoires were generated with immunoSEQ multiplex PCR, while TCRdb's copy carries only in-frame clones and drops some. The sample holds 66,000 or so clones, 70% to 80% seen once. Germline assignment: CDR1 MDHEN and CDR2 SYDVKM. This CDR3 region has 14 residues. Deletions cut 5 bases from V and 4 bases from J, with 11 bases between. Concerning this clone itself: Its specificity is unknown.

This TCR derives from an adult in good health. The source material was peripheral blood, sampled on day 0 of MenACWY control vaccination. V and J are TRBV28 and TRBJ2-2, with D possibly called TRBD1 or TRBD2 (6 bases each). CDR3 protein: CASSTSGATGELFF. The DNA for the CDR3 is TGTGCCAGCAGTACCTCGGGGGCCACCGGGGAGCTGTTTTTT.